This TCR beta chain was identified in a study of shared clonotypes between healthy human individuals. CDR3 length: 13 amino acids. Germline loops: CDR1 SGHVS, CDR2 FNYEAQ. The V end lost 5 bases, the J end lost 6 bases, and 13 bases lay between the germline ends. Naive-designated CD8 cells lacked CD45RO, were positively enriched for CCR7, and omitted terminally differentiated effector memory CD45RA+ cells. Assay runs were performed at deep level. The data were produced by immunoSEQ multiplex PCR, yet TCRdb's version contains in-frame clones alone and is incomplete. The table records 1.5 million to 2.5 million clones, less than 95% of them present only once. Regarding this clone: Its matching antigen is unknown.

Findings and caveats of the study: Generally, naive subsets came out with larger estimated richness than memory subsets. Some naive CD4 clonotypes, roughly 4.5%, turned up in common across four donors.

The sample comprised naive CD8+ T cells sorted from blood. The clonotype was recovered from a man younger than 35 in good health. This chain joins TRBV7-6 and TRBJ2-5, with no clear D. Written as DNA, the CDR3 is TGTGCCAGCAGCCCAACCCTCAGAAAGACCCAGTACTTC. This translates into CASSPTLRKTQYF.